This T cell receptor beta chain was recorded in a study of CD8+ T cells in alopecia areata. The germline CDR1 and CDR2 sequences are LNHDA and SQIVND (reference sequence). The V end was cut by 3 bases, the J end by 5 bases, with 7 bases between. The CDR3 covers 12 residues. RNA was isolated and reverse transcribed to cDNA, the sequencing template. Method: immunoSEQ multiplex PCR; TCRdb's copy keeps in-frame clones and lacks some. The sample consists of about 210,000 clones, 35% to 40% of them appearing once. Treatment here: oral pan-JAK inhibitor, 5-10 mg twice daily. The chain couples TRBV19 to TRBJ1-1; D remains ambiguous. Sequencing was performed on CD4+ T cells sorted from blood, taken between weeks 30 and 35, from a patient treated with tofacitinib. The source of this sequence is a human donor with alopecia areata. The CDR3 protein is CASSIGTTEAFF. The CDR3 nucleotides are TGTGCCAGTAGTATCGGTACAACTGAAGCTTTCTTT.